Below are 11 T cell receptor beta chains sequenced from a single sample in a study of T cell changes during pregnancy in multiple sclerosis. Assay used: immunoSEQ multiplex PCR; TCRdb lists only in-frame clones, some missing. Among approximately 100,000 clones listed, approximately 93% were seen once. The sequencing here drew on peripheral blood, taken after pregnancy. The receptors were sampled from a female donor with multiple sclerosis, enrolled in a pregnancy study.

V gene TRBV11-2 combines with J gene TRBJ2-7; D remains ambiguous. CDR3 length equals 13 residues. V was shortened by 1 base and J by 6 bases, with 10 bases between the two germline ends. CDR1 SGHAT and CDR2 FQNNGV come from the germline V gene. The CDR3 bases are TGTGCCAGCAGCTTAGTCCGGTCCCCCGAGCAGTACTTC. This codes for CASSLVRSPEQYF.

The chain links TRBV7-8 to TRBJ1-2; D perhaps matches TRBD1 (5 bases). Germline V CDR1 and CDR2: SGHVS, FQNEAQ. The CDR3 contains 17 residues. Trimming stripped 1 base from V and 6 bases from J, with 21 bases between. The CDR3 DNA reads TGTGCCAGCAGCTTAGTAGGGCGTACGGCAGGGTTGCATGGCTACACCTTC. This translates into CASSLVGRTAGLHGYTF.

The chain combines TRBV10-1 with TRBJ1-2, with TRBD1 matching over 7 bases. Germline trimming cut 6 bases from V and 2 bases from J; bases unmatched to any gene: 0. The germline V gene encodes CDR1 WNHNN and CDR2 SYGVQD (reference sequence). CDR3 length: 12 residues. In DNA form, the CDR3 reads TGCGCCAGCAGGGGACAGAACTATGGCTACACCTTC. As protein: CASRGQNYGYTF.

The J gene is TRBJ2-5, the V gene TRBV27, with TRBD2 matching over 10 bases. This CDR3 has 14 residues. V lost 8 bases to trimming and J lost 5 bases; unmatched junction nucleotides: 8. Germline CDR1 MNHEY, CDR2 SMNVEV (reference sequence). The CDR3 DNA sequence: TGTGCCAGCGGTCTAGCGGGGGTTTTGGAGACCCAGTACTTC. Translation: CASGLAGVLETQYF.

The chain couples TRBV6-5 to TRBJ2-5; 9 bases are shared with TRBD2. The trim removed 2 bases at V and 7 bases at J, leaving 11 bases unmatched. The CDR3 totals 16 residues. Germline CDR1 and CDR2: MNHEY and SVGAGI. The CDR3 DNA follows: TGTGCCAGCAGTTACCCCGCCGCGGGGGGGTTTGGGACCCAGTACTTC. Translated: CASSYPAAGGFGTQYF.

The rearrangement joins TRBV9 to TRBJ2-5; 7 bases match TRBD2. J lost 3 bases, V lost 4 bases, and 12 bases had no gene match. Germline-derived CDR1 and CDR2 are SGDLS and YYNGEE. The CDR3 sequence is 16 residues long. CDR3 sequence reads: CASSRESGGGKETQYF. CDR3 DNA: TGTGCCAGCAGCAGAGAATCTGGGGGGGGGAAAGAGACCCAGTACTTC.

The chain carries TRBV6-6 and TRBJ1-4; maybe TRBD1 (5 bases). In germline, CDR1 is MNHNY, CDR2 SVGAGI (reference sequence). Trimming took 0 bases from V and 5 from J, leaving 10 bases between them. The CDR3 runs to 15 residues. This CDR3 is CASSYSGGSNEKLFF. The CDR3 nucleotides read TGTGCCAGCAGTTACTCGGGGGGGTCGAATGAAAAACTGTTTTTT.

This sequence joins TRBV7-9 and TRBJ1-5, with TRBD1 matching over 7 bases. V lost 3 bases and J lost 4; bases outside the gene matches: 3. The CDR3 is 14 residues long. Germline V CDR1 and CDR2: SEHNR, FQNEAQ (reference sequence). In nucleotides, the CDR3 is TGTGCCAGCAGCTTGGGACAGCCGAATCAGCCCCAGCATTTT. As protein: CASSLGQPNQPQHF. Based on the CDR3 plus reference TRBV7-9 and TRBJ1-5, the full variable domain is DTGVSQNPRHKITKRGQNVTFRCDPISEHNRLYWYRQTLGQGPEFLTYFQNEAQLEKSRLLSDRFSAERPKGSFSTLEIQRTEQGDSAMYLCASSLGQPNQPQHFGDGTRLSIL.

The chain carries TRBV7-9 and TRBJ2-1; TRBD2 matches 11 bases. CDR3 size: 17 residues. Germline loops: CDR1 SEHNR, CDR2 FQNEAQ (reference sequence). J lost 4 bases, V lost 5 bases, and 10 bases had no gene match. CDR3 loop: CASSLLASGGLYNEQFF. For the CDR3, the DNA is TGTGCCAGCAGCCTCCTGGCTAGCGGGGGGTTATACAATGAGCAGTTCTTC.

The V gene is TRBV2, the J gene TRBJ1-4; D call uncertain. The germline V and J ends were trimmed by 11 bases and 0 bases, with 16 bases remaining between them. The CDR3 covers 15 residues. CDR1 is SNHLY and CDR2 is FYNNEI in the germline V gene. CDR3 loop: CAARLPGTTNEKLFF. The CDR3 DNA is TGTGCCGCACGGCTTCCAGGAACAACTAATGAAAAACTGTTTTTT.

In DNA form, the CDR3 reads TGTGCCAGTAGTCCCTGGGGCAGGGCACACAATGAGCAGTTCTTC. This gives the protein CASSPWGRAHNEQFF. This rearrangement joins TRBV19 to TRBJ2-1, with D possibly being TRBD1 (5 bases). Germline CDR1 reads LNHDA; CDR2 reads SQIVND (reference sequence). The CDR3 sequence is 15 residues long. V lost 5 bases to trimming and J lost 5 bases, with 16 bases between them.